The 21 T cell receptor beta chains below were found in one sample sequenced in a study of blood T cell repertoires in COVID-19. Here immunoSEQ multiplex PCR was the method, and the copy in TCRdb shows in-frame clones only, minus some. The data contain 150,000 to 200,000 clones, approximately 83% of them seen just once; the ten biggest clones take up over 7%. Material: peripheral blood. The receptors shown here come from a man in his forties or fifties with active or convalescent COVID-19.

Regarding this clone: This sample also contains other DNA sequences that code for the same CDR3. V and J are TRBV6-5 and TRBJ1-1; 7 positions match TRBD1. The V gene's germline CDR1 is MNHEY and CDR2 SVGAGI. The CDR3 is made up of 13 amino acids. V shed 6 bases and J 5 bases; nucleotides not matched to a gene: 6. DNA for the CDR3: TGTGCCAGCAGCTCGACAGGGAATACTGAAGCTTTCTTT. Amino acid sequence: CASSSTGNTEAFF.

The chain carries TRBV7-7 and TRBJ2-5; a possible D gene is TRBD1 (6 bases). CDR1 SSHAT and CDR2 FNYEAQ come from the germline V gene (reference sequence). The germline V and J ends were trimmed by 0 bases and 4 bases, with 12 bases remaining between them. This CDR3 spans 15 amino acids. Written as DNA, the CDR3 is TGTGCCAGCAGCTTAGCGTGGGGGCGCGGAGAGACCCAGTACTTC. It encodes CASSLAWGRGETQYF.

This clone appeared a single time. The chain has TRBV5-4 and TRBJ2-1; D not resolved. The V end lost 3 bases, the J end lost 6 bases, and 4 bases lay between the germline ends. This CDR3 spans 11 amino acids. Per germline, CDR1 SGHNT and CDR2 YYREEE (reference sequence). CDR3 in amino acids: CASSSFNEQFF. CDR3 in DNA: TGTGCCAGCAGCTCTTTCAATGAGCAGTTCTTC.

The chain uses TRBV19 and TRBJ1-1; a weak D match, TRBD1 (6 bases). V lost 2 bases to trimming and J lost 3 bases, with 10 bases between them. Germline CDR1 and CDR2: LNHDA and SQIVND (reference sequence). CDR3 length: 14 amino acids. Written as DNA, the CDR3 is TGTGCCAGTAGTATACACAGGGCCCACACTGAAGCTTTCTTT. Its protein is CASSIHRAHTEAFF.

This clone occurred once. The chain employs TRBV4-3 and TRBJ1-1, with TRBD1 identical over 9 bases. The CDR3 is 13 residues long. The V gene end was trimmed by 5 bases and the J gene end by 5 bases; junction bases not matched to a gene: 3. Per germline, CDR1 LGHNA and CDR2 YSLEER. CDR3 region: CASSSQGATEAFF. DNA for the CDR3: TGCGCCAGCAGCTCACAGGGGGCTACTGAAGCTTTCTTT.

The rearrangement uses TRBV6-5 and TRBJ1-6, with 7 bases that match TRBD1. Trimming took 0 bases from V and 7 from J; bases not matched to a gene: 3. CDR3 length: 15 residues. CDR1 and CDR2 (germline): MNHEY, SVGAGI. CDR3 protein: CASSYSTGRNSPLHF. CDR3 nucleotide sequence: TGTGCCAGCAGTTACTCGACAGGGAGGAATTCACCCCTCCACTTT.

The V call is TRBV19, the J call TRBJ1-2, with TRBD1 matching 10 bases. The CDR3 extends over 14 amino acids. Germline values: CDR1 LNHDA, CDR2 SQIVND (reference sequence). J was trimmed by 8 bases and V by 6 bases; bases with no gene match: 9. CDR3 bases: TGTGCCAGTAGCACGGACAGGGGGATTTACGGCTACACCTTC. Its protein product is CASSTDRGIYGYTF.

V gene TRBV10-3 combines with J gene TRBJ2-3; 12 positions match TRBD2. The germline V gene has CDR1 ENHRY and CDR2 SYGVKD. J was trimmed by 1 base and V by 9 bases; bases with no gene match: 2. This CDR3 contains 14 residues. The CDR3: CAIRTSGGTDTQYF. CDR3 nucleotide sequence: TGTGCCATACGGACTAGCGGGGGCACAGATACGCAGTATTTT.

J is TRBJ2-2 and V is TRBV19; D ambiguous. Trimming removed 8 bases from V and 4 bases from J, with 17 bases in between. CDR3 size: 15 residues. Germline-derived CDR1 and CDR2 are LNHDA and SQIVND (reference sequence). The CDR3 spells CASSPLGQSTGELFF. DNA of the CDR3: TGTGCCAGTTCCCCCCTTGGGCAGAGCACCGGGGAGCTGTTTTTT.

V usage is TRBV6-6 and J usage is TRBJ2-3; 7 nucleotides match TRBD1. There are 17 residues in the CDR3. With 6 bases clipped from V and 1 base from J, the junction kept 13 bases outside the gene matches. In germline, CDR1 is MNHNY, CDR2 SVGAGI (reference sequence). The DNA of the CDR3 is TGTGCCAGCAGCCGAAGACAGGGCCCGAGGGGCACAGATACGCAGTATTTT. Its translation is CASSRRQGPRGTDTQYF.

CDR3 sequence reads: CASSERARDSTEAFF. The CDR3 nucleotides are TGTGCCAGCAGTGAACGGGCCCGCGACAGCACTGAAGCTTTCTTT. The rearrangement links TRBV6-1 to TRBJ1-1, with a possible D match to TRBD1 (5 bases). The germline CDR1 and CDR2 sequences are MNHNS and SASEGT. Trimming stripped 2 bases from V and 4 bases from J, with 14 bases between. The CDR3 runs 15 residues.

A single count supports this clone. The CDR3 reads CASSPTGESTPNEQFF. The CDR3, as DNA: TGTGCCAGCAGCCCCACGGGTGAGAGTACCCCCAATGAGCAGTTCTTC. The V call is TRBV3-1 (or the pseudogene TRBV3-2), the J call TRBJ2-1; unclear D gene. Germline V gene data show CDR1 as LGHDT and CDR2 as YNNKEL (reference sequence). The CDR3 extends over 16 amino acids. The V end lost 4 bases, the J end lost 6 bases, and 19 bases lay between the germline ends.

The rearrangement links TRBV6-6 to TRBJ1-6; tentative D call: TRBD1 (6 bases). This CDR3 spans 14 amino acids. Trimming removed 5 bases at V and 5 bases at J, with 10 bases between. Looked up from germline, CDR1 is MNHNY and CDR2 is SVGAGI (reference sequence). CDR3 protein: CASSRDINNSPLHF. CDR3 nucleotides: TGTGCCAGCAGTAGGGACATAAATAATTCACCCCTCCACTTT.

CDR3: CASSQVVEGAGNYGYTF. The CDR3, as DNA: TGTGCCAGCTCACAAGTGGTGGAGGGGGCAGGAAACTATGGCTACACCTTC. This sequence joins TRBV18 and TRBJ1-2; TRBD1 matches at 7 bases. The V gene end was trimmed by 4 bases and the J gene end by 2 bases; junction bases not matched to a gene: 13. The CDR3 totals 17 residues. Germline V gives CDR1 KGHSH, CDR2 LQKENI.

This chain links TRBV6-5 with TRBJ1-1, with D maybe TRBD1 (6 bases). V gave up 5 bases and J gave up 1 base, with 14 bases separating them. Germline values: CDR1 MNHEY, CDR2 SVGAGI. This CDR3 is 15 amino acids long. This CDR3 reads CASSPRQATNTEAFF. Here the CDR3 DNA reads TGTGCCAGCAGTCCGAGACAGGCGACGAACACTGAAGCTTTCTTT.

V usage is TRBV7-6 and J usage is TRBJ1-1; D may be TRBD1 (5 bases). This CDR3 has 15 amino acids. The V gene lost 1 base and the J gene lost 6 bases, with 15 bases spanning the gap. CDR1 is SGHVS and CDR2 is FNYEAQ in the germline V gene. The CDR3 nucleotides are TGTGCCAGCAGCTTAGTATCATTGGCAGGGTCTGAAGCTTTCTTT. This encodes CASSLVSLAGSEAFF.

V is TRBV6-6 and J is TRBJ2-2, with TRBD2 identical over 8 bases. Losses at the gene ends were 0 bases for V and 6 bases for J; bases not matched to a gene: 6. CDR3 length: 16 residues. Germline CDR1 MNHNY, CDR2 SVGAGI (reference sequence). The CDR3 sequence: CASSYSTGGSAGELFF. The CDR3 DNA follows: TGTGCCAGCAGTTACTCGACGGGGGGGAGCGCCGGGGAGCTGTTTTTT.

The V gene is TRBV28, the J gene TRBJ1-1; D might be TRBD1 (5 bases). The V end was cut by 1 base, the J end by 7 bases, with 13 bases between. There are 14 residues in the CDR3. CDR1 and CDR2 (germline): MDHEN, SYDVKM. Here the CDR3 reads CASSLSRSGNEAFF. The CDR3 nucleotides read TGTGCCAGCAGTTTATCGAGGTCAGGGAATGAAGCTTTCTTT.

The count of this clone is one. The J gene is TRBJ2-1, the V gene TRBV25-1; no firm D call. Germline V lookup: CDR1 MGHDK, CDR2 SYGVNS. V was clipped by 3 bases and J by 3 bases, with 12 bases between them. This CDR3 is built from 15 residues. The CDR3 protein is CASSDFVRNYNEQFF. The DNA of the CDR3 is TGTGCCAGCAGTGATTTTGTCAGAAACTACAATGAGCAGTTCTTC.

V is TRBV28 and J is TRBJ2-1; TRBD2 agrees at 11 bases. The CDR3 length is 15 residues. Germline V gives CDR1 MDHEN, CDR2 SYDVKM. V trimming: 4 bases; J trimming: 8 bases; junction bases outside the gene matches: 7. The CDR3 coding sequence is TGTGCCAGCAGTTATAGCGGGGGGGCATTGTATGAGCAGTTCTTC. Residues: CASSYSGGALYEQFF.

The rearrangement uses TRBV19 and TRBJ2-5; 10 nucleotides align to TRBD1. Germline trimming cut 6 bases from V and 5 bases from J; bases unmatched to any gene: 0. From germline, CDR1 is LNHDA and CDR2 SQIVND (reference sequence). CDR3 size: 12 residues. As DNA, the CDR3 is TGTGCCAGTAGGGACAGGGGGGAGACCCAGTACTTC. Translated: CASRDRGETQYF.